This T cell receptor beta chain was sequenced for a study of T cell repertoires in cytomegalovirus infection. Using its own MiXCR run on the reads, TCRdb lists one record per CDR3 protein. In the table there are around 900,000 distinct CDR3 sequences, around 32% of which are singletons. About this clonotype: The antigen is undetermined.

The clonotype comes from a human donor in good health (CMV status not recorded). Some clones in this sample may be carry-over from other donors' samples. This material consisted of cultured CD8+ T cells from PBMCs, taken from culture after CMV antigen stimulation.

The CDR3 protein is CASSLAPGLAGVDTGELFF. Written as DNA, the CDR3 is TGTGCCAGCAGCTTGGCCCCGGGACTAGCGGGGGTCGACACCGGGGAGCTGTTTTTT. The chain links TRBV7-6 to TRBJ2-2; 14 bases line up with TRBD2. CDR1 is SGHVS, CDR2 FNYEAQ, per germline. This CDR3 contains 19 residues. J lost 3 bases, V lost 3 bases, and 9 bases had no gene match. The full variable domain, in which reference TRBV7-6 and TRBJ2-2 provide the parts outside the CDR3, is GAGVSQSPRYKVTKRGQDVALRCDPISGHVSLYWYRQALGQGPEFLTYFNYEAQQDKSGLPNDRFSAERPEGSISTLTIQRTEQRDSAMYRCASSLAPGLAGVDTGELFFGEGSRLTVL.